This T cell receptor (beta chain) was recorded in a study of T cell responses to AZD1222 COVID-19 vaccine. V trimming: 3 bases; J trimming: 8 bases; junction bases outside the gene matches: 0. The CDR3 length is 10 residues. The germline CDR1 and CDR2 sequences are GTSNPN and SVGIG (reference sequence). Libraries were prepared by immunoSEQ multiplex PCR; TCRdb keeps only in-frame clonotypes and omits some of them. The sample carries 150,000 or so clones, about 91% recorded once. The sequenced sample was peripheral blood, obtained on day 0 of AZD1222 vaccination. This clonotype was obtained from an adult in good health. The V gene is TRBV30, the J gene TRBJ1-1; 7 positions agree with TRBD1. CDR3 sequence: CAWRDREAFF. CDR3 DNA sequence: TGTGCCTGGAGGGACAGGGAAGCTTTCTTT.